This T cell receptor (beta chain) was captured by sequencing in a study of T-cell memory formation after mild COVID-19. Findings of the study overall: Of the contracting clones, CD4+ ones lay mainly in CM and EM, and CD8+ ones in EMRA.

V dropped 5 bases and J dropped 5 bases, with 4 bases sitting between them. The CDR3 spans 10 residues. CDR1 and CDR2 (germline): MGHDK, SYGVNS. Each CDR3 protein is one row after TCRdb ran MiXCR on the 5' RACE reads. The sample holds about 290,000 distinct CDR3 sequences; roughly 15% are singletons and the top ten take about a fifth. In regard to this clonotype: The antigen is not known.

The chain employs TRBV25-1 and TRBJ2-7; no clear D. The sequencing input was PBMCs or a T cell subset sorted from them (not recorded which). The sequence was collected from a man in his late teens or twenties who had mild COVID-19 (a few samples of this study predate the infection). Cell type and time point are not known. Written as DNA, the CDR3 is TGTGCCAGCAGTTTGGACGAGCAGTACTTC. This encodes CASSLDEQYF.